This T cell receptor (beta chain) was profiled in a study of human T cells and chemical hapten exposure. TCRdb ran MiXCR on the RACE reads and lists one entry per CDR3 protein. Of approximately 110,000 distinct CDR3 sequences listed, roughly a tenth are singletons. The table lists this clonotype with many counts. Its antigen is still unknown. Described time point: patch test 2, 6 weeks after DPC sensitization. The treatment is: therapeutic diphenylcyclopropenone sensitization with weekly scalp DPC. Study conclusions and caveats: It should be noted that donors had alopecia, so their immune response may differ from healthy people's.

V lost 5 bases, J lost 3 bases, and 11 bases lay in between. Germline CDR1 SGHTA, CDR2 FQGNSA. The length of the CDR3 is 13 residues. The sequences come from whole blood, collected in connection with sensitization to the hapten diphenylcyclopropenone (DPC). The origin of this receptor is a woman aged 40-49 years with alopecia areata. Some clones in this sample may be carry-over from other donors' samples. The gene calls are TRBV7-2 and TRBJ2-7; D is possibly TRBD1 (6 bases). The CDR3 sequence: CASSRAGDYEQYF. CDR3 bases: TGTGCCAGCAGCCGCGCAGGGGACTACGAGCAGTACTTC.